This T cell receptor (beta chain) is drawn from a study of T cell responses to AZD1222 COVID-19 vaccine. TCRdb keeps only in-frame clones here, not all; method: immunoSEQ multiplex PCR. Seen here are over 90,000 clones, roughly 90% observed once, and the top ten hold roughly 12%. The V gene's germline CDR1 is SGHNT and CDR2 YENEEA. V dropped 5 bases and J dropped 3 bases, with 13 bases sitting between them. This CDR3 contains 15 residues. The sequencing used peripheral blood, collected 28 days after the second AZD1222 dose. The source is an adult who received the AZD1222 COVID-19 vaccine. The chain couples TRBV11-3 to TRBJ1-4; tentatively, D is TRBD1 (5 bases). The CDR3 region is CASSATGTANEKLFF. The CDR3 DNA is TGTGCCAGCAGCGCTACCGGGACGGCTAATGAAAAACTGTTTTTT.